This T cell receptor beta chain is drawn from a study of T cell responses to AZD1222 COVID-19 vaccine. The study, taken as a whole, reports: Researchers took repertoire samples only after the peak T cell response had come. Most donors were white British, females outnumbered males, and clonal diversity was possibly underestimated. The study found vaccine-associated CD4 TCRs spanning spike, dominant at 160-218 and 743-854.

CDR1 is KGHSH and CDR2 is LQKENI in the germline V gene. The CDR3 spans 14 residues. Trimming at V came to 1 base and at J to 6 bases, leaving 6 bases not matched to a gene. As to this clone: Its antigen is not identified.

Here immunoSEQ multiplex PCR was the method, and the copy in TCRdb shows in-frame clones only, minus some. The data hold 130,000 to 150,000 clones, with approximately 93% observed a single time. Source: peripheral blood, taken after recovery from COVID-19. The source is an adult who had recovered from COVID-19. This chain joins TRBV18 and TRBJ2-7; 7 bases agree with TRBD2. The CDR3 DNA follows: TGTGCCAGCTCACCACGGGAAGGGGAGGGCGAGCAGTACTTC. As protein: CASSPREGEGEQYF.